This T cell receptor beta chain emerged from a study of cytomegalovirus exposure and HLA in healthy donors. Study-wide context: A subsequent analysis stated that the approximately 110 validation repertoires were run on the same platform as the approximately 700 first-cohort repertoires. The study, taken as a whole, reports: A subsequent analysis found that TCR clusters from the first cohort also tended to co-occur in the 90 to 150 validation repertoires, with about 94% of cluster scores above 0. Rare TCR sequences predominated, though certain public TCRs were found in many donors.

This CDR3 comprises 14 residues. The V segment lost 9 bases and the J segment 6 bases; nucleotides outside the gene matches: 9. CDR1 is MNHEY, CDR2 SMNVEV, per germline (reference sequence). As for this clone: The antigen remains undetermined.

Profiled with immunoSEQ multiplex PCR; TCRdb holds only in-frame clones, not every one. The table has 200,000 or so clones, approximately 87% seen once. The donors were part of the validation cohort, which consisted of some 120 subjects and was separate from the first cohort of 600 to 850 subjects. V and J are TRBV27 and TRBJ2-2; 8 bases map to TRBD1. Sequences were obtained from PBMCs. This receptor was identified in a woman under 30 in good health and CMV-seronegative. The CDR3 coding sequence is TGTGCCAGTTCCTTGGACAGGGTGCCCGGGGAGCTGTTTTTT. Translated, it gives CASSLDRVPGELFF.